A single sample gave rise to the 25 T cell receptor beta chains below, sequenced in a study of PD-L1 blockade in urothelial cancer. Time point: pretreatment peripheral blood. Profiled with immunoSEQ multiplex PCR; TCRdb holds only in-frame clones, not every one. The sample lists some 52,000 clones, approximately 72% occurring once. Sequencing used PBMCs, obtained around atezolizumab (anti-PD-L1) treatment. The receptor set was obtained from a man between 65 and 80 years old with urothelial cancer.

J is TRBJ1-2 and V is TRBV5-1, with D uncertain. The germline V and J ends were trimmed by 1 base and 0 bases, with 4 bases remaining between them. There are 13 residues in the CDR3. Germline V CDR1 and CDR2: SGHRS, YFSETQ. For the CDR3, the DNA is TGCGCCAGCAGCTTGCAGACTAACTATGGCTACACCTTC. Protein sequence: CASSLQTNYGYTF.

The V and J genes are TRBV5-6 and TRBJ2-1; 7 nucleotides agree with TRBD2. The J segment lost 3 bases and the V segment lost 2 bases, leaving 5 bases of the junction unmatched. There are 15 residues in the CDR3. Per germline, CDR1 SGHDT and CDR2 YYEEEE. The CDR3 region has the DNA TGTGCCAGCAGCTTTGCCGGGAGGTACTACAATGAGCAGTTCTTC. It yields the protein CASSFAGRYYNEQFF. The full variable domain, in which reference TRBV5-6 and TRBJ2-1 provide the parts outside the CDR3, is DAGVTQSPTHLIKTRGQQVTLRCSPKSGHDTVSWYQQALGQGPQFIFQYYEEEERQRGNFPDRFSGHQFPNYSSELNVNALLLGDSALYLCASSFAGRYYNEQFFGPGTRLTVL.

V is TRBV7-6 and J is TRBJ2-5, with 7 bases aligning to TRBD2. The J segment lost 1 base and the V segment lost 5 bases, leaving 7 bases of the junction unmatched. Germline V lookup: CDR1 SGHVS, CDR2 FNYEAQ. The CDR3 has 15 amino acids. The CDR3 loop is CASSPSGASQETQYF. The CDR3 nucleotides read TGTGCCAGCAGCCCCAGCGGGGCGTCCCAAGAGACCCAGTACTTC.

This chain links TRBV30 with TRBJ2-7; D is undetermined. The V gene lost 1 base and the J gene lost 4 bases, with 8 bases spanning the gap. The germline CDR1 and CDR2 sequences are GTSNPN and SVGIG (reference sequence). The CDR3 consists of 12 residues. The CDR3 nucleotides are TGTGCCTGGAGTGCAGGTTTGTACGAGCAGTACTTC. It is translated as CAWSAGLYEQYF.

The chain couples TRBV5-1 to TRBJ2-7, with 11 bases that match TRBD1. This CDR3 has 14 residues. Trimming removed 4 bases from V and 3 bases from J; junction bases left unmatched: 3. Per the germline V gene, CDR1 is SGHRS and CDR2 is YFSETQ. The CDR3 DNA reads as TGCGCCAGCAGCCGGGACAGGGGGAGCTACGAGCAGTACTTC. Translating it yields CASSRDRGSYEQYF.

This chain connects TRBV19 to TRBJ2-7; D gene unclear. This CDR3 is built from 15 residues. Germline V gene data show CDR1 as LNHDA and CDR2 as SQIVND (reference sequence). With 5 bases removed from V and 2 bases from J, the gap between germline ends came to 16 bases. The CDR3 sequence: CASSPRPGSPYEQYF. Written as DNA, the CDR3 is TGTGCCAGTAGTCCGCGGCCCGGAAGCCCCTACGAGCAGTACTTC.

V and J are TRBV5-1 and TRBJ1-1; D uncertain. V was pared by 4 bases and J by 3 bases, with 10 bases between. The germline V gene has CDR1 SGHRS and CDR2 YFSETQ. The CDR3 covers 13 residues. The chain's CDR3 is CASSIGRDTEAFF. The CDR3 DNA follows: TGCGCCAGCAGCATCGGTCGGGACACTGAAGCTTTCTTT.

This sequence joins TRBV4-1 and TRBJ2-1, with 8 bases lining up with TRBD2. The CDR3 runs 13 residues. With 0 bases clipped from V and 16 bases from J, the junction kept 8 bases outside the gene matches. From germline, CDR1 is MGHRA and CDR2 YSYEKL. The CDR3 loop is CASSQDGGEGLFF. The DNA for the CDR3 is TGCGCCAGCAGCCAAGACGGGGGGGAGGGGCTATTCTTC.

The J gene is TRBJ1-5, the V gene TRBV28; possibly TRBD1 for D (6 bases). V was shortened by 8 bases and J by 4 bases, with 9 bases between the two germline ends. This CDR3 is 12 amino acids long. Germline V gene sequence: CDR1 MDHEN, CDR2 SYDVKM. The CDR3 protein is CASWGLNQPQHF. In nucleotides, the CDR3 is TGTGCCAGCTGGGGGCTTAATCAGCCCCAGCATTTT.

The CDR3, as DNA: TGCGCCAGCAGCGCATTGACAGTACCGAATGAAAAACTGTTTTTT. This encodes CASSALTVPNEKLFF. The rearrangement uses TRBV5-1 and TRBJ1-4, with D possibly TRBD1 on 5 matching bases. The CDR3 spans 15 residues. Per germline, CDR1 SGHRS and CDR2 YFSETQ. The V end lost 4 bases, the J end lost 5 bases, and 15 bases lay between the germline ends.

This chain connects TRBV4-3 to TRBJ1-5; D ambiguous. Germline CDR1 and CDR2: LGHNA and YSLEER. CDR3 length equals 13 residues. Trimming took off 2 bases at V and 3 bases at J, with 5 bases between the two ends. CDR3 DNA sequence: TGCGCCAGCAGCCAATATCCCAATCAGCCCCAGCATTTT. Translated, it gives CASSQYPNQPQHF.

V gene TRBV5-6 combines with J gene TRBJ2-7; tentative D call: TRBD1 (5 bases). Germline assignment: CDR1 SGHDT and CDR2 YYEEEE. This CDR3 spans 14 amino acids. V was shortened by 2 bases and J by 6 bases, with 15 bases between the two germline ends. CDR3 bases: TGTGCCAGCAGCTTAAGGGGCGCGCGACCCGAGCAGTACTTC. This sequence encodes CASSLRGARPEQYF.

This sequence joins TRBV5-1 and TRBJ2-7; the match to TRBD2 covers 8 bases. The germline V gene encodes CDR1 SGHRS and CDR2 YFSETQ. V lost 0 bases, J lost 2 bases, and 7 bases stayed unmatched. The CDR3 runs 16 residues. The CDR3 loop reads CASSLAISGNAYEQYF. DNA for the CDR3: TGCGCCAGCAGCTTGGCGATTAGCGGGAACGCCTACGAGCAGTACTTC.

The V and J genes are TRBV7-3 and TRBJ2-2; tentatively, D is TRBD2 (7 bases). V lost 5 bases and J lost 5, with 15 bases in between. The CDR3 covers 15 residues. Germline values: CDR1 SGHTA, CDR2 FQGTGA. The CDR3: CASSEKGGRTGELFF. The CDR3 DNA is TGTGCCAGCAGCGAAAAGGGGGGGAGGACCGGGGAGCTGTTTTTT.

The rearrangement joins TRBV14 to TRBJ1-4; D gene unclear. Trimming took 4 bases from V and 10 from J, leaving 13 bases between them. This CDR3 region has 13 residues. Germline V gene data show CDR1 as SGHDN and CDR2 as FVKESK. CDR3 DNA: TGTGCCAGCAGCCCCGCGCCCGGGTTAAAACTGTTTTTT. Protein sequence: CASSPAPGLKLFF.

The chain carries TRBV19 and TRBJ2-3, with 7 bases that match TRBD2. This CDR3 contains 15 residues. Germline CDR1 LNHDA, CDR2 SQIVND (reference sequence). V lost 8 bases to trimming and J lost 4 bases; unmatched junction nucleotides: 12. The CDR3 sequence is CASSYRGREADTQYF. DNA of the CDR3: TGTGCCAGTTCTTACCGGGGGAGGGAGGCAGATACGCAGTATTTT.

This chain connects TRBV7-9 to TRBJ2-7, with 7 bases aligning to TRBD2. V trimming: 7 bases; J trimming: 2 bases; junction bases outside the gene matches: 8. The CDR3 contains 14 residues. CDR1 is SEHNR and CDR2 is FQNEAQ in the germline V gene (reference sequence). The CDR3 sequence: CASNPSGGAYEQYF. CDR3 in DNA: TGTGCCAGCAATCCTAGTGGGGGGGCCTACGAGCAGTACTTC. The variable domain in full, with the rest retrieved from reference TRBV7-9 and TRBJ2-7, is DTGVSQNPRHKITKRGQNVTFRCDPISEHNRLYWYRQTLGQGPEFLTYFQNEAQLEKSRLLSDRFSAERPKGSFSTLEIQRTEQGDSAMYLCASNPSGGAYEQYFGPGTRLTVT.

CDR3 sequence (DNA): TGTGCCAGCTCACCGGACCGACAGGGGTCCTACACCGGGGAGCTGTTTTTT. Translating it yields CASSPDRQGSYTGELFF. This chain uses TRBV18 with TRBJ2-2; TRBD1 aligns across 8 bases. Looked up from germline, CDR1 is KGHSH and CDR2 is LQKENI. The V and J ends lost 3 bases and 3 bases, in that order; junction bases with no gene match: 9. The CDR3 has 17 amino acids.

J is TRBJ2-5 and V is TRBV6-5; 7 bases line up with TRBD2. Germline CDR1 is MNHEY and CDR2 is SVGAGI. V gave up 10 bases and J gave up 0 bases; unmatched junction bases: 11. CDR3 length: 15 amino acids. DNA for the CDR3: TGTGCCACCAAGGCCTCCGGGGGGAACCAAGAGACCCAGTACTTC. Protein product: CATKASGGNQETQYF.

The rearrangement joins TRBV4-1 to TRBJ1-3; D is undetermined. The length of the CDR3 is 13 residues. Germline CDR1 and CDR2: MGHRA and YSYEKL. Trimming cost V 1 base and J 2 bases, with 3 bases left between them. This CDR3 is CASSQVTGNTIYF. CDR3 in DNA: TGCGCCAGCAGCCAAGTCACTGGAAACACCATATATTTT.

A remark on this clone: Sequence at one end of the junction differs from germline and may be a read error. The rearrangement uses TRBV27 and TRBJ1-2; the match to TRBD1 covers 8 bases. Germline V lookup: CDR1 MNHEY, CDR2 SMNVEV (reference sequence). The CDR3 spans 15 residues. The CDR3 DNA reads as TGTGCCGGCAGAGGACAGGGCGAACTTAACTATGGCTACACCTTC. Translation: CAGRGQGELNYGYTF.

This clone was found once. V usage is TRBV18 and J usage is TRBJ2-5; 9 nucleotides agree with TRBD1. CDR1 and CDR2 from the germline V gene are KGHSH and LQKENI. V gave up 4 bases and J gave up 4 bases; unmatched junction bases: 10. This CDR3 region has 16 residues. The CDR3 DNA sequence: TGTGCCAGCTCACTTTCCGGGACAGGGAGTGGAGAGACCCAGTACTTC. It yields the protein CASSLSGTGSGETQYF.

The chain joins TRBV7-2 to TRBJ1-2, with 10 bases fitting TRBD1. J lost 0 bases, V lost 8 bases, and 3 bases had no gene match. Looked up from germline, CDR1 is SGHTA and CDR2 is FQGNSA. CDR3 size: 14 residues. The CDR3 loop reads CASLGQGSNYGYTF. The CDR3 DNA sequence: TGTGCCAGCCTGGGACAGGGGTCTAACTATGGCTACACCTTC.

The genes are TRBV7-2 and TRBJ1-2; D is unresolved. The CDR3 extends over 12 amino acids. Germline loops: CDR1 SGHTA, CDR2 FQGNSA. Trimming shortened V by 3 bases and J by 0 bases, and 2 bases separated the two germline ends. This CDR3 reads CASSFSNYGYTF. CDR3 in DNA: TGTGCCAGCAGCTTCTCTAACTATGGCTACACCTTC.

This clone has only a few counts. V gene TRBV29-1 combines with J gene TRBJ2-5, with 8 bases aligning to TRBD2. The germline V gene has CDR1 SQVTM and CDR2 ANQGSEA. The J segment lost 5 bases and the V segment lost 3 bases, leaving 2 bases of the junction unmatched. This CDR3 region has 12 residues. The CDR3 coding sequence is TGCAGCGTTGAGGGCGGGAGGGAGACCCAGTACTTC. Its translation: CSVEGGRETQYF.